This T cell receptor beta chain was identified during a study of cytomegalovirus exposure and HLA in healthy donors. The CDR3 contains 14 residues. Germline V lookup: CDR1 MNHNS, CDR2 SASEGT. After removal of 3 bases from V and 10 bases from J, the junction contained 5 bases not matched to a gene. Primers included in the PCR were 60 Vbeta and 13 Jbeta primers. The table came from immunoSEQ multiplex PCR; TCRdb's copy has only in-frame clones and leaves some out. The sample has some 200,000 clones; 79% are singletons. The sequencing input was PBMCs. The TCR originated in a girl between 10 and 17 years old in good health and CMV-seropositive. The chain has TRBV6-1 and TRBJ1-6, with 8 bases aligning to TRBD1. The CDR3 region is CASSESGGKSPLHF. The CDR3 DNA reads TGTGCCAGCAGTGAGTCAGGGGGCAAATCACCCCTCCACTTT.